This paragraph reports one TCR beta chain. Its cognate antigen is unknown. Profiling relied on immunoSEQ multiplex PCR, and the TCRdb table lists in-frame clones only, not all of them. The data show around 84,000 clones, around 90% seen once. The data originate from a study of T cell responses to AZD1222 COVID-19 vaccine. Study-wide results and limits: Among vaccine-associated CD4 TCRs, coverage spanned spike, with dominance at 160-218 and 743-854. Reportedly, nearly half the spike-specific TCRs target unmutated variant regions. Clonal diversity was possibly underestimated; the donors were predominantly white British and more often female.

V was trimmed by 4 bases and J by 0 bases, leaving 7 bases between them. CDR3 length: 14 residues. CDR1 MNHEY and CDR2 SVGEGT come from the germline V gene. The sequenced sample was peripheral blood, obtained on day 0 of MenACWY control vaccination. The TCR comes from an adult in good health. The V call is TRBV6-2 or TRBV6-3, the J call TRBJ1-5; the D is unclear. Here the CDR3 DNA reads TGTGCCAGCAGTTCGGTCAGTAGCAATCAGCCCCAGCATTTT. This gives the protein CASSSVSSNQPQHF.